Shown below are 28 T cell receptor beta chains from a single sample sequenced in a study of blood T cell repertoires in COVID-19. Some clones are missing from TCRdb's copy, which holds only in-frame ones; the method was immunoSEQ multiplex PCR. In the table there are about 55,000 clones, over 80% of which are singletons. Sequenced sample: peripheral blood. Receptors were obtained from a middle-aged man with COVID-19, enrolled during active disease.

The chain employs TRBV5-6 and TRBJ2-5; 11 positions match TRBD2. CDR3 length: 16 residues. Trimming at V came to 0 bases and at J to 0 bases, leaving 1 base not matched to a gene. CDR1 and CDR2 from the germline V gene are SGHDT and YYEEEE. This CDR3 reads CASSLVTSGNQETQYF. CDR3 bases: TGTGCCAGCAGCTTGGTGACTAGCGGGAACCAAGAGACCCAGTACTTC.

This clone occurred a few times. The gene calls are TRBV4-1 and TRBJ2-7; D gene ambiguous. V was pared by 1 base and J by 3 bases, with 7 bases between. CDR1 and CDR2 (germline): MGHRA, YSYEKL. The CDR3 has 13 amino acids. The CDR3 loop is CASSQAASYEQYF. CDR3 nucleotide sequence: TGCGCCAGCAGCCAAGCGGCTAGCTACGAGCAGTACTTC.

The rearrangement links TRBV19 to TRBJ2-3; D might be TRBD2 (5 bases). CDR1 is LNHDA, CDR2 SQIVND, per germline (reference sequence). The CDR3 extends over 13 amino acids. Trimming removed 7 bases from V and 1 base from J, with 9 bases in between. The CDR3 sequence: CASNGVRTDTQYF. CDR3 nucleotide sequence: TGTGCCAGTAACGGGGTCCGCACAGATACGCAGTATTTT.

V usage is TRBV5-1 and J usage is TRBJ2-1; the match to TRBD2 covers 11 bases. The CDR3 spans 17 residues. Germline loops: CDR1 SGHRS, CDR2 YFSETQ. V lost 0 bases to trimming and J lost 5 bases; unmatched junction nucleotides: 7. Written as DNA, the CDR3 is TGCGCCAGCAGCTTGGGGGGCACTAGCGGGAGAGACAATGAGCAGTTCTTC. This codes for CASSLGGTSGRDNEQFF. The complete variable domain, with remaining parts taken from reference TRBV5-1 and TRBJ2-1, reads KAGVTQTPRYLIKTRGQQVTLSCSPISGHRSVSWYQQTPGQGLQFLFEYFSETQRNKGNFPGRFSGRQFSNSRSEMNVSTLELGDSALYLCASSLGGTSGRDNEQFFGPGTRLTVL.

The genes are TRBV28 and TRBJ1-5; 7 bases map to TRBD1. The CDR3 is 15 amino acids. V lost 2 bases, J lost 1 base, and 2 bases stayed unmatched. Germline-derived CDR1 and CDR2 are MDHEN and SYDVKM. The CDR3 nucleotides read TGTGCCAGCAGTTTAGCGGGACAGAGCAATCAGCCCCAGCATTTT. Protein product: CASSLAGQSNQPQHF.

This rearrangement joins TRBV10-3 to TRBJ2-3; D is perhaps TRBD1 (6 bases). This CDR3 is built from 14 residues. Germline V gene data show CDR1 as ENHRY and CDR2 as SYGVKD. V lost 6 bases and J 2 bases, leaving 12 bases between the germline ends. The CDR3 bases are TGTGCCATCAGCAGACAGGAGGACACAGATACGCAGTATTTT. Its translation: CAISRQEDTDTQYF.

This sequence joins TRBV19 and TRBJ1-3, with D perhaps matching TRBD1 (6 bases). Looked up from germline, CDR1 is LNHDA and CDR2 is SQIVND (reference sequence). The CDR3 consists of 14 residues. V was cut by 8 bases and J by 0 bases, with 11 bases left in between. The CDR3 DNA reads as TGTGCCAGTGCCACAGGGTTCTCTGGAAACACCATATATTTT. As protein: CASATGFSGNTIYF.

The CDR3 coding sequence is TGTGCCTGGACCCCAGGGGGGGATACGCAGTATTTT. It specifies CAWTPGGDTQYF. The chain carries TRBV30 and TRBJ2-3; possible D gene TRBD1, 7 bases. V lost 4 bases and J 6 bases, leaving 11 bases between the germline ends. CDR1 is GTSNPN and CDR2 is SVGIG in the germline V gene (reference sequence). The CDR3 spans 12 residues.

The gene calls are TRBV9 and TRBJ2-3; 11 positions match TRBD2. The CDR3 loop spans 16 amino acids. The junction had 3 bases not matched to a gene; V was cut back by 3 bases and J by 0 bases. Germline lookup yields CDR1 SGDLS and CDR2 YYNGEE. Here the CDR3 reads CASSGTSGRSTDTQYF. CDR3 sequence (DNA): TGTGCCAGCAGCGGAACTAGCGGGAGAAGCACAGATACGCAGTATTTT.

CDR3 residues: CASSEIGGSGPQHF. The CDR3 DNA is TGTGCCAGCAGTGAAATTGGGGGGTCGGGACCCCAGCATTTT. This chain joins TRBV2 and TRBJ1-5, with D maybe TRBD1 (5 bases). Germline lookup yields CDR1 SNHLY and CDR2 FYNNEI. V was cut by 2 bases and J by 10 bases, with 15 bases left in between. The CDR3 is 14 amino acids.

The chain joins TRBV2 to TRBJ2-1; 10 nucleotides line up with TRBD2. The trim removed 7 bases at V and 7 bases at J, leaving 7 bases unmatched. The CDR3 spans 14 residues. CDR1 is SNHLY, CDR2 FYNNEI, per germline. The CDR3 sequence is CASNPSGSGNEQFF. CDR3 DNA: TGTGCCAGCAACCCTAGCGGGAGTGGAAATGAGCAGTTCTTC.

The J gene is TRBJ1-2, the V gene TRBV2; D gene unclear. Trimming took off 2 bases at V and 6 bases at J, with 16 bases between the two ends. CDR3 length: 15 amino acids. The V gene's germline CDR1 is SNHLY and CDR2 FYNNEI. The CDR3 protein is CASSENGEMLNGYTF. CDR3 nucleotide sequence: TGTGCCAGCAGTGAAAACGGGGAGATGTTGAATGGCTACACCTTC.

The rearrangement links TRBV28 to TRBJ1-5; a possible D gene is TRBD1 (5 bases). Germline V gene lookup returns CDR1 MDHEN and CDR2 SYDVKM. Trimming cost V 2 bases and J 0 bases, with 11 bases left between them. CDR3 length: 16 amino acids. The DNA of the CDR3 is TGTGCCAGCAGTTTAAGCCAAGGGGATAGCAATCAGCCCCAGCATTTT. It is translated as CASSLSQGDSNQPQHF.

The chain links TRBV5-1 to TRBJ1-3; 11 bases agree with TRBD1. The germline V gene has CDR1 SGHRS and CDR2 YFSETQ. This CDR3 comprises 16 residues. V dropped 4 bases and J dropped 1; count of bases not matched to a gene: 4. CDR3 DNA sequence: TGCGCCAGCAGCCCCGGGACAGGGGGGTCTGGAAACACCATATATTTT. It encodes CASSPGTGGSGNTIYF.

The chain links TRBV12-2 to TRBJ2-7; the tabulated D call, TRBD1, remains unverified against the DNA. TRBV12-2 is flagged as a pseudogene. The CDR3 contains 13 residues. The CDR3 sequence: CTRWSPGGYEQYF. The CDR3, as DNA: TGTACCAGGTGGTCTCCAGGGGGTTACGAGCAGTACTTC.

The chain is built from TRBV19 and TRBJ2-1; TRBD2 might be the D (5 bases). Germline V gene sequence: CDR1 LNHDA, CDR2 SQIVND (reference sequence). This CDR3 is 17 amino acids long. Trimming shortened V by 5 bases and J by 2 bases, and 19 bases separated the two germline ends. CDR3 DNA sequence: TGTGCCAGTAGTGGAAGGACTGTCAACGGGGCCTACAATGAGCAGTTCTTC. Translating it yields CASSGRTVNGAYNEQFF.

This chain uses TRBV6-4 with TRBJ2-5; 7 bases match TRBD2. With 0 bases clipped from V and 2 bases from J, the junction kept 9 bases outside the gene matches. CDR1 MRHNA and CDR2 SNTAGT come from the germline V gene. This CDR3 spans 17 amino acids. The CDR3, as DNA: TGTGCCAGCAGTGACTCGGGGCGGGGGAGAGGGCAAGAGACCCAGTACTTC. It is translated as CASSDSGRGRGQETQYF.

This clone appeared a few times. The J gene is TRBJ1-2, the V gene TRBV10-1; 7 nucleotides agree with TRBD1. The CDR3 sequence is 15 residues long. Germline trimming cut 6 bases from V and 0 bases from J; bases unmatched to any gene: 7. Germline CDR1 is WNHNN and CDR2 is SYGVQD (reference sequence). The chain's CDR3 is CASSSGQNPNYGYTF. Here the CDR3 DNA reads TGCGCCAGCAGCTCGGGACAGAACCCTAACTATGGCTACACCTTC.

The rearrangement links TRBV28 to TRBJ1-5; 11 positions match TRBD1. The CDR3 is made up of 15 amino acids. The germline gives CDR1 MDHEN, CDR2 SYDVKM. V was pared by 6 bases and J by 3 bases, with 4 bases of the junction left unmatched. The CDR3 bases are TGTGCCAGCAGGTGGGACAGGGGGGACAATCAGCCCCAGCATTTT. Translation: CASRWDRGDNQPQHF.

CDR3 DNA sequence: TGTGCCAGCACAGTGAGACAGGTGAACACTGAAGCTTTCTTT. Residues: CASTVRQVNTEAFF. The chain uses TRBV6-6 and TRBJ1-1, with a tentative D call TRBD1 (6 bases). This CDR3 comprises 14 residues. Looked up from germline, CDR1 is MNHNY and CDR2 is SVGAGI (reference sequence). V lost 7 bases and J lost 0, with 12 bases in between.

The chain employs TRBV3-1 (or the pseudogene TRBV3-2) and TRBJ2-5; 10 bases are shared with TRBD1. Germline assignment: CDR1 LGHDT and CDR2 YNNKEL (reference sequence). V lost 3 bases, J lost 4 bases, and 2 bases stayed unmatched. This CDR3 spans 14 amino acids. CDR3 region: CASSQRQGAETQYF. Written as DNA, the CDR3 is TGTGCCAGCAGCCAGAGACAGGGGGCAGAGACCCAGTACTTC.

This chain links TRBV6-5 with TRBJ1-4; the D gene is possibly TRBD1 (5 bases). This CDR3 has 14 amino acids. V dropped 8 bases and J dropped 7 bases, with 17 bases sitting between them. Germline CDR1 MNHEY, CDR2 SVGAGI. CDR3 region: CASLKPGRVEKLFF. DNA of the CDR3: TGTGCCAGCCTAAAGCCCGGCAGGGTTGAAAAACTGTTTTTT.

This clone was seen a single time. This chain uses TRBV6-5 with TRBJ2-7, with 9 bases fitting TRBD1. Germline loops: CDR1 MNHEY, CDR2 SVGAGI. Losses at the gene ends were 5 bases for V and 0 bases for J; bases not matched to a gene: 2. The CDR3 loop spans 14 amino acids. This CDR3 is CASSRQGDSYEQYF. CDR3 in DNA: TGTGCCAGCAGTAGACAGGGGGACTCCTACGAGCAGTACTTC.

This chain joins TRBV7-6 and TRBJ1-4; maybe TRBD1 (5 bases). Germline V CDR1 and CDR2: SGHVS, FNYEAQ. The CDR3 extends over 15 amino acids. V was shortened by 5 bases and J by 7 bases, with 17 bases between the two germline ends. CDR3 DNA sequence: TGTGCCAGCAGCCCTTTCGGGGGATTCGGTGAAAAACTGTTTTTT. Residues: CASSPFGGFGEKLFF.

The J gene is TRBJ2-2, the V gene TRBV10-3; 8 bases fit TRBD1. CDR1 ENHRY and CDR2 SYGVKD come from the germline V gene. CDR3 length equals 16 residues. The ends lost 6 bases at V and 6 bases at J; junction bases unmatched: 12. CDR3 residues: CAISETRGQVSGELFF. CDR3 nucleotides: TGTGCCATCAGCGAAACACGGGGACAGGTGTCCGGGGAGCTGTTTTTT.

The gene calls are TRBV2 and TRBJ2-5; D not certain. The CDR3 runs to 13 residues. Trimming removed 8 bases at V and 2 bases at J, with 12 bases between. From germline, CDR1 is SNHLY and CDR2 FYNNEI. CDR3 bases: TGTGCCAGCGCCCCTGGCAGACAAGAGACCCAGTACTTC. It is translated as CASAPGRQETQYF. The full variable domain, rest sourced from reference TRBV2 and TRBJ2-5, is EPEVTQTPSHQVTQMGQEVILRCVPISNHLYFYWYRQILGQKVEFLVSFYNNEISEKSEIFDDQFSVERPDGSNFTLKIRSTKLEDSAMYFCASAPGRQETQYFGPGTRLLVL.

This chain links TRBV9 with TRBJ2-7; 9 bases map to TRBD1. Germline V gene data show CDR1 as SGDLS and CDR2 as YYNGEE. V shed 3 bases and J 7 bases; nucleotides not matched to a gene: 11. This CDR3 region has 15 residues. The CDR3 here is CASSAEGTGRGEQYF. CDR3 nucleotide sequence: TGTGCCAGCAGCGCGGAGGGGACAGGGAGAGGAGAGCAGTACTTC.

The V and J genes are TRBV19 and TRBJ1-4; D perhaps matches TRBD1 (5 bases). The CDR3 covers 15 residues. CDR1 LNHDA and CDR2 SQIVND come from the germline V gene (reference sequence). Trimming shortened V by 1 base and J by 3 bases, and 9 bases separated the two germline ends. DNA for the CDR3: TGTGCCAGTAGTATAGCAGGGTTATCTAATGAAAAACTGTTTTTT. Protein product: CASSIAGLSNEKLFF.